Below, 27 T cell receptor beta chains from the same sample are listed, as sequenced in a study of radiotherapy plus CTLA-4 blockade in lung cancer. Method: immunoSEQ multiplex PCR; TCRdb's copy keeps in-frame clones and lacks some. The sample consists of about 86,000 clones, around 83% of them appearing once. Material: peripheral blood, obtained from a patient treated with radiotherapy plus ipilimumab. The source is a human donor with non-small cell lung cancer who had stable disease on radiotherapy plus ipilimumab.

The chain uses TRBV4-1 and TRBJ1-4; D perhaps matches TRBD1 (6 bases). Trimming took off 1 base at V and 4 bases at J, with 13 bases between the two ends. From germline, CDR1 is MGHRA and CDR2 YSYEKL. The CDR3 runs 16 residues. The CDR3 bases are TGCGCCAGCAGCCAAGTGCCCGGGACACGTAATGAAAAACTGTTTTTT. Amino acid sequence: CASSQVPGTRNEKLFF.

This chain joins TRBV5-6 and TRBJ2-3, with no clear D. The CDR3 runs 13 residues. Trimming shortened V by 2 bases and J by 5 bases, and 9 bases separated the two germline ends. CDR1 is SGHDT and CDR2 is YYEEEE in the germline V gene. The CDR3 DNA reads as TGTGCCAGCAGCTTTACCCTGGGAGATACGCAGTATTTT. It specifies CASSFTLGDTQYF.

This chain connects TRBV27 to TRBJ1-5, with TRBD1 matching over 8 bases. This CDR3 contains 17 residues. J gave up 0 bases and V 6 bases, and 10 bases lay outside the gene matches. Germline V lookup: CDR1 MNHEY, CDR2 SMNVEV (reference sequence). CDR3 sequence reads: CASSPDRVISSNQPQHF. The CDR3 coding sequence is TGTGCCAGCAGCCCGGACAGGGTCATCAGTAGCAATCAGCCCCAGCATTTT.

The chain employs TRBV10-2 and TRBJ1-5; no clear D. The germline V gene encodes CDR1 WSHSY and CDR2 SAAADI. V was pared by 0 bases and J by 4 bases, with 13 bases between. The CDR3 length is 16 residues. The CDR3 protein is CASSESGKGSNQPQHF. In nucleotides, the CDR3 is TGCGCCAGCAGTGAGTCGGGGAAGGGTTCGAATCAGCCCCAGCATTTT.

CDR3 coding DNA: TGCAGCGTCGAACCGACAGAGGACTATGGCTACACCTTC. Its protein is CSVEPTEDYGYTF. This rearrangement joins TRBV29-1 to TRBJ1-2; tentatively, D is TRBD1 (5 bases). CDR1 and CDR2 (germline): SQVTM, ANQGSEA. V was cut by 6 bases and J by 3 bases, with 14 bases left in between. The CDR3 covers 13 residues.

This chain links TRBV6-1 with TRBJ2-2; no firm D call. CDR3 size: 14 residues. Trimming took 5 bases from V and 2 from J, leaving 9 bases between them. The germline gives CDR1 MNHNS, CDR2 SASEGT. The CDR3 sequence: CASSQGGNTGELFF. The CDR3 region has the DNA TGTGCCAGCAGTCAAGGTGGAAACACCGGGGAGCTGTTTTTT.

The chain uses TRBV4-3 and TRBJ1-2, with 8 nucleotides matching TRBD1. After removal of 2 bases from V and 4 bases from J, the junction contained 6 bases not matched to a gene. From germline, CDR1 is LGHNA and CDR2 YSLEER. This CDR3 has 15 residues. This chain's CDR3 is CASSQTGGGFYGYTF. In nucleotides, the CDR3 is TGCGCCAGCAGCCAAACAGGGGGGGGTTTCTATGGCTACACCTTC.

The genes are TRBV19 and TRBJ1-5; the match to TRBD1 covers 9 bases. Germline V gene lookup returns CDR1 LNHDA and CDR2 SQIVND (reference sequence). The CDR3 runs to 17 residues. The J segment lost 0 bases and the V segment lost 1 base, leaving 4 bases of the junction unmatched. The CDR3 spells CASSIAGQGYSNQPQHF. Here the CDR3 DNA reads TGTGCCAGTAGTATAGCGGGACAGGGCTATAGCAATCAGCCCCAGCATTTT.

The V call is TRBV5-1, the J call TRBJ2-7, with D hard to call. Germline-derived CDR1 and CDR2 are SGHRS and YFSETQ. The CDR3 length is 13 residues. Trimming took off 1 base at V and 2 bases at J, with 7 bases between the two ends. CDR3: CASSLTQPYEQYF. The DNA of the CDR3 is TGCGCCAGCAGCTTGACACAGCCCTACGAGCAGTACTTC.

This chain connects TRBV15 to TRBJ1-4; D gene unclear. CDR1 is LNHNV, CDR2 YYDKDF, per germline (reference sequence). The CDR3 is 16 amino acids. Trimming stripped 0 bases from V and 12 bases from J, with 20 bases between. CDR3 coding DNA: TGTGCCACCAGCAGAGATCACCGAGTCAAGACGGTAGAACTGTTTTTT. Encoded protein: CATSRDHRVKTVELFF.

The rearrangement joins TRBV5-1 to TRBJ1-2, with 7 bases that match TRBD1. J gave up 4 bases and V 3 bases, and 6 bases lay outside the gene matches. The CDR3 sequence is 14 residues long. Per germline, CDR1 SGHRS and CDR2 YFSETQ. The CDR3 region is CASSSAGGSYGYTF. As DNA, the CDR3 is TGCGCCAGCAGCTCGGCAGGGGGAAGCTATGGCTACACCTTC.

This clone was observed a few times. The chain combines TRBV28 with TRBJ2-4; 7 bases agree with TRBD2. Trimming removed 7 bases from V and 3 bases from J; junction bases left unmatched: 9. CDR1 and CDR2 (germline): MDHEN, SYDVKM. The CDR3 extends over 15 amino acids. This CDR3 is CASTPGGIGKNIQYF. The CDR3 coding sequence is TGTGCCAGCACCCCCGGGGGGATTGGCAAAAACATTCAGTACTTC.

The rearrangement links TRBV5-4 to TRBJ2-5; D gene uncertain. CDR3 length: 14 residues. V was cut by 6 bases and J by 4 bases, with 16 bases left in between. Germline V CDR1 and CDR2: SGHNT, YYREEE (reference sequence). The CDR3 loop reads CASNRGGPRETQYF. The CDR3 DNA sequence: TGTGCCAGCAACCGAGGTGGGCCTCGAGAGACCCAGTACTTC.

The V call is TRBV30, the J call TRBJ1-1; the D is unclear. The CDR3 runs to 17 residues. CDR1 and CDR2 (germline): GTSNPN, SVGIG (reference sequence). The V end lost 0 bases, the J end lost 2 bases, and 19 bases lay between the germline ends. In DNA form, the CDR3 reads TGTGCCTGGAGTGTACTACTCCCAGACTTGATAAACACTGAAGCTTTCTTT. It specifies CAWSVLLPDLINTEAFF.

V gene TRBV28 combines with J gene TRBJ1-1; D is perhaps TRBD1 (5 bases). Deletions cut 2 bases from V and 6 bases from J, with 13 bases between. Germline CDR1 is MDHEN and CDR2 is SYDVKM. The CDR3 has 14 amino acids. Here the CDR3 reads CASSLAGTGAEAFF. CDR3 bases: TGTGCCAGCAGTTTAGCCGGGACCGGGGCTGAAGCTTTCTTT.

This clone showed up just a few times. The chain recombines TRBV2 with TRBJ1-2; D call uncertain. The germline gives CDR1 SNHLY, CDR2 FYNNEI. The CDR3 loop spans 13 amino acids. Trimming pared 5 bases from V and 2 bases from J, leaving 9 bases between. The CDR3 is CASSIQSNYGYTF. As DNA, the CDR3 is TGTGCCAGCAGTATTCAGAGCAACTATGGCTACACCTTC.

There are a few counts of this clone. V gene TRBV19 combines with J gene TRBJ2-7; 11 bases align to TRBD1. The CDR3 totals 12 residues. Germline V gene sequence: CDR1 LNHDA, CDR2 SQIVND (reference sequence). After removal of 10 bases from V and 6 bases from J, the junction contained 5 bases not matched to a gene. CDR3 DNA: TGTGCCACCGGACAGGGGGCGGGCGAGCAGTACTTC. Protein product: CATGQGAGEQYF. Full variable domain (outside the CDR3, taken from reference TRBV19 and TRBJ2-7): DGGITQSPKYLFRKEGQNVTLSCEQNLNHDAMYWYRQDPGQGLRLIYYSQIVNDFQKGDIAEGYSVSREKKESFPLTVTSAQKNPTAFYLCATGQGAGEQYFGPGTRLTVT.

V gene TRBV4-2 combines with J gene TRBJ2-3; D is possibly TRBD2 (7 bases). V dropped 0 bases and J dropped 0 bases, with 13 bases sitting between them. From germline, CDR1 is LGHNA and CDR2 YNFKEQ. The CDR3 totals 17 residues. The DNA of the CDR3 is TGTGCCAGCAGCCAAGATGGGGGGGCTCAGAGCACAGATACGCAGTATTTT. It codes for CASSQDGGAQSTDTQYF.

The V gene is TRBV30, the J gene TRBJ1-1; D is possibly TRBD1 (5 bases). CDR1 GTSNPN and CDR2 SVGIG come from the germline V gene (reference sequence). CDR3 length: 12 residues. Trimming stripped 8 bases from V and 9 bases from J, with 19 bases between. The CDR3 region has the DNA TGTGCCCAGAGCCCCCCGGGGGTGAAAGCTTTCTTT. Its translation: CAQSPPGVKAFF.

V gene TRBV10-2 combines with J gene TRBJ1-6; maybe TRBD1 (6 bases). CDR3 length: 17 amino acids. CDR1 and CDR2 (germline): WSHSY, SAAADI. V was trimmed by 3 bases and J by 13 bases, leaving 25 bases between them. The CDR3 loop is CASSENREMQGGLPLHF. In nucleotides, the CDR3 is TGCGCCAGCAGTGAAAACAGGGAAATGCAAGGAGGCTTGCCCCTCCACTTT.

The V and J genes are TRBV7-2 and TRBJ2-1; D is uncertain. Trimming stripped 5 bases from V and 7 bases from J, with 15 bases between. The CDR3 is 14 amino acids. Germline V gene lookup returns CDR1 SGHTA and CDR2 FQGNSA. The CDR3 coding sequence is TGTGCCAGCAGCAAAACTCGGGTGGGGAATGAGCAGTTCTTC. Translated: CASSKTRVGNEQFF.

This chain joins TRBV5-6 and TRBJ1-6, with 7 positions matching TRBD1. Germline assignment: CDR1 SGHDT and CDR2 YYEEEE. The V segment lost 0 bases and the J segment 7 bases; nucleotides outside the gene matches: 13. There are 18 residues in the CDR3. The CDR3 coding sequence is TGTGCCAGCAGCTTGGCCAAAGAAGGGGGCGGATGGAATTCACCCCTCCACTTT. It is translated as CASSLAKEGGGWNSPLHF.

The table lists this clone with a count of one. The chain combines TRBV27 with TRBJ2-1, with 14 positions matching TRBD2. CDR3 length: 14 residues. The V gene's germline CDR1 is MNHEY and CDR2 SMNVEV (reference sequence). Trimming at V came to 4 bases and at J to 15 bases, leaving 8 bases not matched to a gene. CDR3 protein: CASSSGLAGDLRFF. The CDR3, as DNA: TGTGCCAGCAGTTCGGGACTAGCGGGGGACCTACGGTTCTTC.

The chain joins TRBV18 to TRBJ2-7; unclear D gene. Germline V lookup: CDR1 KGHSH, CDR2 LQKENI. The CDR3 is made up of 14 amino acids. V lost 3 bases to trimming and J lost 0 bases, with 9 bases between them. This CDR3 is CASSPSGTSYEQYF. The CDR3 DNA is TGTGCCAGCTCACCGTCCGGAACCTCCTACGAGCAGTACTTC.

This clone was picked up a small number of times. The V gene is TRBV7-2, the J gene TRBJ2-5, with a weak D call TRBD2 (6 bases). CDR3 length equals 13 residues. The germline gives CDR1 SGHTA, CDR2 FQGNSA. Trimming removed 1 base from V and 5 bases from J, with 8 bases in between. The CDR3 spells CASSLGRGETQYF. The DNA of the CDR3 is TGTGCCAGCAGCTTAGGGAGGGGTGAGACCCAGTACTTC.

The chain recombines TRBV1 with TRBJ2-7; the DNA was not used to check the table's D call, TRBD2. TRBV1 is a known pseudogene. The CDR3 consists of 17 residues. CDR3 loop: CTSSQESAGAISYEQYF. The CDR3 bases are TGCACCAGCAGCCAAGAATCAGCGGGGGCCATATCCTACGAGCAGTACTTC.

The chain is built from TRBV19 and TRBJ2-1; D is perhaps TRBD1 (5 bases). The CDR3 is 14 residues long. V was clipped by 5 bases and J by 1 base, with 9 bases between them. Looked up from germline, CDR1 is LNHDA and CDR2 is SQIVND (reference sequence). The CDR3: CASSPQGSYNEQFF. As DNA, the CDR3 is TGTGCCAGTAGTCCCCAGGGTTCCTACAATGAGCAGTTCTTC. The full variable domain, rest sourced from reference TRBV19 and TRBJ2-1, is DGGITQSPKYLFRKEGQNVTLSCEQNLNHDAMYWYRQDPGQGLRLIYYSQIVNDFQKGDIAEGYSVSREKKESFPLTVTSAQKNPTAFYLCASSPQGSYNEQFFGPGTRLTVL.